Below, 30 T cell receptor beta chains from the same sample are listed, as sequenced in a study of shared clonotypes between healthy human individuals. CD8 cells regarded as naive lacked CD45RO, were positively chosen for CCR7, and omitted terminally differentiated effector memory CD45RA+ cells. Assay: immunoSEQ multiplex PCR; the TCRdb copy retains only in-frame clones and omits some. The data contain some 2,100,000 clones, around 93% of them singletons. Material for sequencing was naive CD8+ T cells from PBMCs. These receptors originate from a man younger than 35 in good health. Some clones in this sample may be carry-over from other donors' samples.

The chain combines TRBV27 with TRBJ2-5; the D call may be TRBD1 or TRBD2 (6 bases each). The CDR3 loop spans 15 amino acids. Germline V gives CDR1 MNHEY, CDR2 SMNVEV (reference sequence). V dropped 5 bases and J dropped 0 bases, with 13 bases sitting between them. The CDR3 spells CASSLTGGHQETQYF. The DNA of the CDR3 is TGTGCCAGCAGTCTAACCGGGGGCCACCAAGAGACCCAGTACTTC.

The rearrangement joins TRBV19 to TRBJ1-1; D may be TRBD1 (5 bases). The CDR3 spans 13 residues. V was cut by 5 bases and J by 5 bases, with 12 bases left in between. CDR1 and CDR2 (germline): LNHDA, SQIVND (reference sequence). CDR3 in DNA: TGTGCCAGTAGTGGTCACAAGGGGACTGAAGCTTTCTTT. It is translated as CASSGHKGTEAFF.

The chain links TRBV29-1 to TRBJ2-7; the match to TRBD2 covers 12 bases. The junction had 3 bases not matched to a gene; V was cut back by 0 bases and J by 3 bases. Germline CDR1 reads SQVTM; CDR2 reads ANQGSEA. The CDR3 runs to 15 residues. CDR3 in amino acids: CSVEDGTSGYYEQYF. The CDR3 region has the DNA TGCAGCGTTGAAGATGGGACTAGCGGGTACTACGAGCAGTACTTC.

This chain joins TRBV29-1 and TRBJ2-7; D is uncertain. This CDR3 comprises 12 residues. V was clipped by 2 bases and J by 6 bases, with 11 bases between them. Germline assignment: CDR1 SQVTM and CDR2 ANQGSEA. The CDR3 is CSVERLGLEQYF. As DNA, the CDR3 is TGCAGCGTTGAACGATTAGGGCTCGAGCAGTACTTC.

With regard to this clone: Other nucleotide sequences in the sample specify the same CDR3. The chain uses TRBV27 and TRBJ2-1; TRBD2 is a possible D gene (7 bases). This CDR3 has 14 amino acids. Trimming stripped 3 bases from V and 8 bases from J, with 14 bases between. Germline-derived CDR1 and CDR2 are MNHEY and SMNVEV (reference sequence). CDR3: CASSFSQGGDEQFF. The CDR3 nucleotides read TGTGCCAGCAGTTTCTCACAGGGAGGGGATGAGCAGTTCTTC.

V usage is TRBV7-6 and J usage is TRBJ2-1; 8 bases map to TRBD1. From germline, CDR1 is SGHVS and CDR2 FNYEAQ. Losses at the gene ends were 3 bases for V and 4 bases for J; bases not matched to a gene: 2. This CDR3 is 14 amino acids long. CDR3 bases: TGTGCCAGCAGCTTCGGGGACAGGTACAATGAGCAGTTCTTC. Residues: CASSFGDRYNEQFF. Full variable domain (rest looked up from reference TRBV7-6 and TRBJ2-1): GAGVSQSPRYKVTKRGQDVALRCDPISGHVSLYWYRQALGQGPEFLTYFNYEAQQDKSGLPNDRFSAERPEGSISTLTIQRTEQRDSAMYRCASSFGDRYNEQFFGPGTRLTVL.

The J gene is TRBJ2-1, the V gene TRBV28; D possibly corresponds to TRBD1 (5 bases). V was shortened by 1 base and J by 6 bases, with 13 bases between the two germline ends. Germline V CDR1 and CDR2: MDHEN, SYDVKM. The CDR3 consists of 15 residues. The CDR3 spells CASSLSQGGVNEQFF. CDR3 nucleotide sequence: TGTGCCAGCAGTTTATCCCAGGGTGGAGTCAATGAGCAGTTCTTC.

As regards this clone: The identical CDR3 is also encoded by other nucleotide sequences in the sample. The chain employs TRBV5-4 and TRBJ2-1; 12 bases align to TRBD2. CDR1 and CDR2 (germline): SGHNT, YYREEE (reference sequence). The CDR3 length is 15 residues. The ends lost 3 bases at V and 4 bases at J; junction bases unmatched: 2. The CDR3 DNA reads TGTGCCAGCAGCTCACTAGCGGGAGGTTACAATGAGCAGTTCTTC. Residues: CASSSLAGGYNEQFF. Supplemented by reference TRBV5-4 and TRBJ2-1, the full variable domain reads ETGVTQSPTHLIKTRGQQVTLRCSSQSGHNTVSWYQQALGQGPQFIFQYYREEENGRGNFPPRFSGLQFPNYSSELNVNALELDDSALYLCASSSLAGGYNEQFFGPGTRLTVL.

Comment on this clone: This sample also contains other DNA sequences that code for the same CDR3. The chain has TRBV25-1 and TRBJ2-5; the D gene is possibly TRBD2 (7 bases). The V gene lost 0 bases and the J gene lost 5 bases, with 10 bases spanning the gap. The germline V gene has CDR1 MGHDK and CDR2 SYGVNS. The CDR3 runs to 14 residues. The CDR3 sequence: CASSEYRGGETQYF. CDR3 nucleotide sequence: TGTGCCAGCAGTGAATATAGGGGGGGGGAGACCCAGTACTTC. The full variable domain, completed using reference TRBV25-1 and TRBJ2-5, is EADIYQTPRYLVIGTGKKITLECSQTMGHDKMYWYQQDPGMELHLIHYSYGVNSTEKGDLSSESTVSRIRTEHFPLTLESARPSHTSQYLCASSEYRGGETQYFGPGTRLLVL.

This sequence joins TRBV5-1 and TRBJ2-1; a weak D match, TRBD1 (6 bases). V dropped 7 bases and J dropped 8 bases, with 13 bases sitting between them. CDR1 and CDR2 from the germline V gene are SGHRS and YFSETQ. There are 12 residues in the CDR3. The CDR3 is CASDGDNYEQFF. CDR3 nucleotides: TGCGCCAGCGATGGGGACAACTATGAGCAGTTCTTC.

This clone came up once. This rearrangement joins TRBV28 to TRBJ2-3; the D gene is possibly TRBD1 (6 bases). CDR3 length: 18 residues. Germline V gene lookup returns CDR1 MDHEN and CDR2 SYDVKM. Trimming took off 5 bases at V and 0 bases at J, with 21 bases between the two ends. Written as DNA, the CDR3 is TGTGCCAGCAGTACCCGACAGGTTCCCTCGATGAGCACAGATACGCAGTATTTT. Encoded protein: CASSTRQVPSMSTDTQYF.

The chain uses TRBV5-6 and TRBJ1-3; D unclear. This CDR3 is built from 18 residues. Germline CDR1 reads SGHDT; CDR2 reads YYEEEE. With 3 bases removed from V and 0 bases from J, the gap between germline ends came to 19 bases. CDR3 bases: TGTGCCAGCAGCTATTACCAGAGAGACTATATCTCTGGAAACACCATATATTTT. Its translation: CASSYYQRDYISGNTIYF. The complete variable domain, with remaining parts taken from reference TRBV5-6 and TRBJ1-3, reads DAGVTQSPTHLIKTRGQQVTLRCSPKSGHDTVSWYQQALGQGPQFIFQYYEEEERQRGNFPDRFSGHQFPNYSSELNVNALLLGDSALYLCASSYYQRDYISGNTIYFGEGSWLTVV.

V and J are TRBV6-1 and TRBJ1-2, with D tentatively TRBD1 (6 bases). CDR3 length: 16 amino acids. Trimming took 4 bases from V and 2 from J, leaving 17 bases between them. The germline gives CDR1 MNHNS, CDR2 SASEGT. As DNA, the CDR3 is TGTGCCAGCAGTGGAAGTCAGCCAGGGGCAAACTATGGCTACACCTTC. It is translated as CASSGSQPGANYGYTF.

The J gene is TRBJ2-2, the V gene TRBV28, with 7 bases matching TRBD2. Germline CDR1 and CDR2: MDHEN and SYDVKM. V trimming: 4 bases; J trimming: 6 bases; junction bases outside the gene matches: 2. The CDR3 consists of 13 residues. This CDR3 reads CASSSLAAGELFF. CDR3 nucleotides: TGTGCCAGCAGTTCCCTAGCGGCCGGGGAGCTGTTTTTT. The variable domain in full, with the rest retrieved from reference TRBV28 and TRBJ2-2, is DVKVTQSSRYLVKRTGEKVFLECVQDMDHENMFWYRQDPGLGLRLIYFSYDVKMKEKGDIPEGYSVSREKKERFSLILESASTNQTSMYLCASSSLAAGELFFGEGSRLTVL.

The gene calls are TRBV11-3 and TRBJ2-5; no clear D. The length of the CDR3 is 12 residues. V dropped 5 bases and J dropped 5 bases, with 9 bases sitting between them. CDR1 is SGHNT, CDR2 YENEEA, per germline. CDR3 residues: CASSPDRETQYF. For the CDR3, the DNA is TGTGCCAGCAGCCCAGATAGGGAGACCCAGTACTTC.

The chain carries TRBV9 and TRBJ2-7; D is perhaps TRBD2 (7 bases). V was clipped by 3 bases and J by 2 bases, with 12 bases between them. The CDR3 length is 14 residues. Germline CDR1 is SGDLS and CDR2 is YYNGEE. CDR3 DNA sequence: TGTGCCAGCAGCGCCCACGGGGGGCCCTACGAGCAGTACTTC. Protein product: CASSAHGGPYEQYF.

A word on this clone: The same CDR3 also results from other DNA sequences found in this sample. This chain links TRBV6-6 with TRBJ1-5, with D maybe TRBD1 (5 bases). The CDR3 sequence is 14 residues long. V was trimmed by 0 bases and J by 2 bases, leaving 5 bases between them. The germline CDR1 and CDR2 sequences are MNHNY and SVGAGI (reference sequence). The CDR3 loop reads CASSYSGGNQPQHF. For the CDR3, the DNA is TGTGCCAGCAGTTACTCGGGGGGCAATCAGCCCCAGCATTTT.

The chain carries TRBV28 and TRBJ2-1; 10 positions match TRBD2. Trimming removed 5 bases from V and 8 bases from J; junction bases left unmatched: 6. The CDR3 contains 14 residues. Per the germline V gene, CDR1 is MDHEN and CDR2 is SYDVKM. The CDR3 bases are TGTGCCAGCAGTCTAGCGGGAGAGTGGGATGAGCAGTTCTTC. This gives the protein CASSLAGEWDEQFF.

This sequence joins TRBV30 and TRBJ2-5; TRBD2 might be the D (5 bases). The germline V and J ends were trimmed by 4 bases and 2 bases, with 8 bases remaining between them. The CDR3 loop spans 12 amino acids. Germline CDR1 and CDR2: GTSNPN and SVGIG (reference sequence). The CDR3 DNA follows: TGTGCCTGGACAGGACTTCAAGAGACCCAGTACTTC. Its translation is CAWTGLQETQYF.

This chain joins TRBV29-1 and TRBJ1-2; D gene unclear. The CDR3 has 13 amino acids. The V gene lost 3 bases and the J gene lost 4 bases, with 12 bases spanning the gap. Germline V CDR1 and CDR2: SQVTM, ANQGSEA. As DNA, the CDR3 is TGCAGCGTTGATACTGGCCACGGCTATGGCTACACCTTC. Translation: CSVDTGHGYGYTF.

The chain recombines TRBV6-1 with TRBJ2-1; D remains unclear. Germline CDR1 is MNHNS and CDR2 is SASEGT. Trimming took 4 bases from V and 0 from J, leaving 10 bases between them. The CDR3 consists of 15 residues. As DNA, the CDR3 is TGTGCCAGCAGTGGACGACAAATCTCCTACAATGAGCAGTTCTTC. It is translated as CASSGRQISYNEQFF.

The chain combines TRBV6-1 with TRBJ1-2; 9 nucleotides align to TRBD1. This CDR3 region has 13 residues. Germline trimming cut 3 bases from V and 6 bases from J; bases unmatched to any gene: 2. The V gene's germline CDR1 is MNHNS and CDR2 SASEGT. DNA for the CDR3: TGTGCCAGCAGTGACCGGACAGGGGATGGCTACACCTTC. Translation gives CASSDRTGDGYTF.

The chain is built from TRBV6-1 and TRBJ2-1; 9 bases line up with TRBD2. CDR3 length: 15 amino acids. The V segment lost 4 bases and the J segment 14 bases; nucleotides outside the gene matches: 15. In germline, CDR1 is MNHNS, CDR2 SASEGT. DNA of the CDR3: TGTGCCAGCAGTGTCACGGGACTAGCCCTAAGCGGCGAGTTCTTC. It yields the protein CASSVTGLALSGEFF.

This chain links TRBV5-4 with TRBJ1-2; D is uncertain. Germline loops: CDR1 SGHNT, CDR2 YYREEE (reference sequence). This CDR3 spans 13 amino acids. The V end was cut by 4 bases, the J end by 4 bases, with 11 bases between. The CDR3 nucleotides read TGTGCCAGCAGCCAGGTTCCTGGCTATGGCTACACCTTC. Translating gives CASSQVPGYGYTF.

V gene TRBV4-1 combines with J gene TRBJ2-1, with a weak D call TRBD2 (6 bases). Germline loops: CDR1 MGHRA, CDR2 YSYEKL. Trimming shortened V by 5 bases and J by 6 bases, and 20 bases separated the two germline ends. This CDR3 comprises 16 residues. Here the CDR3 reads CASSVRFRDLINEQFF. For the CDR3, the DNA is TGCGCCAGCAGCGTAAGATTTAGGGACTTAATCAATGAGCAGTTCTTC.

The V gene is TRBV28, the J gene TRBJ2-1, with a weak D call TRBD2 (6 bases). V was clipped by 3 bases and J by 8 bases, with 14 bases between them. Per the germline V gene, CDR1 is MDHEN and CDR2 is SYDVKM. This CDR3 comprises 14 residues. This CDR3 reads CASSFGGGGDEQFF. The CDR3 DNA follows: TGTGCCAGCAGTTTTGGGGGAGGAGGGGATGAGCAGTTCTTC.

V and J are TRBV7-9 and TRBJ2-3; D is perhaps TRBD2 (6 bases). Trimming stripped 4 bases from V and 2 bases from J, with 19 bases between. There are 17 residues in the CDR3. From germline, CDR1 is SEHNR and CDR2 FQNEAQ (reference sequence). Written as DNA, the CDR3 is TGTGCCAGCAGCTCAAGACCGGGACTCGTAGCCACAGATACGCAGTATTTT. Its translation: CASSSRPGLVATDTQYF. Looking up the rest from reference TRBV7-9 and TRBJ2-3 gives the full variable domain: DTGVSQNPRHKITKRGQNVTFRCDPISEHNRLYWYRQTLGQGPEFLTYFQNEAQLEKSRLLSDRFSAERPKGSFSTLEIQRTEQGDSAMYLCASSSRPGLVATDTQYFGPGTRLTVL.

The rearrangement links TRBV6-1 to TRBJ2-7; tentative D call: TRBD2 (6 bases). Germline V gives CDR1 MNHNS, CDR2 SASEGT. V was cut by 6 bases and J by 3 bases, with 15 bases left in between. The CDR3 totals 14 residues. This CDR3 is CASRVRDGSYEQYF. The CDR3 DNA sequence: TGTGCCAGCAGAGTCCGGGACGGGAGCTACGAGCAGTACTTC.

V is TRBV5-1 and J is TRBJ2-7; TRBD1 matches 10 bases. V lost 5 bases and J lost 2; bases outside the gene matches: 4. Germline V gene data show CDR1 as SGHRS and CDR2 as YFSETQ. The CDR3 totals 14 residues. This chain's CDR3 is CASSYDRGPYEQYF. For the CDR3, the DNA is TGCGCCAGCAGTTATGACAGGGGGCCCTACGAGCAGTACTTC.

Regarding this clone: At the DNA level, this CDR3 is encoded by other sequences in the same sample as well. The chain joins TRBV28 to TRBJ2-7; no reliable D call. The CDR3 extends over 11 amino acids. Deletions cut 3 bases from V and 3 bases from J, with 3 bases between. Germline lookup yields CDR1 MDHEN and CDR2 SYDVKM. CDR3 sequence (DNA): TGTGCCAGCAGTTTCGTCTACGAGCAGTACTTC. Translating gives CASSFVYEQYF.